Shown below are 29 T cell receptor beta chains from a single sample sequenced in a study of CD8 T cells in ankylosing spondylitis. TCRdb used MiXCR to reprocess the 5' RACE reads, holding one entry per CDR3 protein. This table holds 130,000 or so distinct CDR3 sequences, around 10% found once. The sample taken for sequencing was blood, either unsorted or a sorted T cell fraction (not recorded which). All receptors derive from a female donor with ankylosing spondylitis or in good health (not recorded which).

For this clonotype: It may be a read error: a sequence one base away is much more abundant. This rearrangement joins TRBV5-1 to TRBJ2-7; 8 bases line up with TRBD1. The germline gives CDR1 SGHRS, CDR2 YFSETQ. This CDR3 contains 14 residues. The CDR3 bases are TGCGCCGGCAGCTTGTCCACAGGGGGCTACGAGCAGTACTTC. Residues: CAGSLSTGGYEQYF.

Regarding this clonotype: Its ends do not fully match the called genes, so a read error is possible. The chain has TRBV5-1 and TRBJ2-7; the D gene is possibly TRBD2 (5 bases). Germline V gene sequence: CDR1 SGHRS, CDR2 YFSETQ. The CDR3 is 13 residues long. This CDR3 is CARSLDSPYEQYF. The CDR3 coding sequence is TGCGCCCGCAGCTTGGACTCTCCCTACGAGCAGTACTTC.

The CDR3 region is CASSTTSGASYEQYF. As DNA, the CDR3 is TGTGCCAGCAGCACGACTAGCGGAGCCTCCTACGAGCAGTACTTC. The chain recombines TRBV6-1 with TRBJ2-7; 9 positions match TRBD2. The J segment lost 0 bases and the V segment lost 6 bases, leaving 6 bases of the junction unmatched. This CDR3 spans 15 amino acids. From germline, CDR1 is MNHNS and CDR2 SASEGT.

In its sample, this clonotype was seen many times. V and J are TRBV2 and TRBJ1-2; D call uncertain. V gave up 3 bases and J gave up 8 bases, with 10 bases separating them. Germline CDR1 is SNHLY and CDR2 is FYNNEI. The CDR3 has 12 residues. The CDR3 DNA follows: TGTGCCAGCAGTGATGATGTTTGGGGCTACACCTTC. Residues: CASSDDVWGYTF. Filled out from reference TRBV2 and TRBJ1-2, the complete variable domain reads EPEVTQTPSHQVTQMGQEVILRCVPISNHLYFYWYRQILGQKVEFLVSFYNNEISEKSEIFDDQFSVERPDGSNFTLKIRSTKLEDSAMYFCASSDDVWGYTFGSGTRLTVV.

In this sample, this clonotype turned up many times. In nucleotides, the CDR3 is TGCGCCAGCAGCTTTCGCGGGGGCGACACCGGGGAGCTGTTTTTT. Translated, it gives CASSFRGGDTGELFF. The chain couples TRBV5-1 to TRBJ2-2; maybe TRBD2 (7 bases). The CDR3 contains 15 residues. Germline values: CDR1 SGHRS, CDR2 YFSETQ. V was shortened by 2 bases and J by 3 bases, with 11 bases between the two germline ends.

CDR3 nucleotide sequence: TGTGCCATCACTGACCGCGAAACTGAAGCTTTCTTT. The encoded protein is CAITDRETEAFF. The rearrangement links TRBV10-3 to TRBJ1-1, with D uncertain. The CDR3 is 12 residues long. Between the trimmed V and J ends, which lost 7 bases and 5 bases, there was a span of 11 bases. Germline values: CDR1 ENHRY, CDR2 SYGVKD.

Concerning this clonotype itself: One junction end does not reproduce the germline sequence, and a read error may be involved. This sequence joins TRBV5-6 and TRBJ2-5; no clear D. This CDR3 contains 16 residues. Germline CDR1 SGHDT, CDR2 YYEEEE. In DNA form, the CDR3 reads TGTGTCAGCAGCTCGAGCTTCGTGGTGAAAGAAGAGACCCAGTACTTC. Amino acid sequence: CVSSSSFVVKEETQYF.

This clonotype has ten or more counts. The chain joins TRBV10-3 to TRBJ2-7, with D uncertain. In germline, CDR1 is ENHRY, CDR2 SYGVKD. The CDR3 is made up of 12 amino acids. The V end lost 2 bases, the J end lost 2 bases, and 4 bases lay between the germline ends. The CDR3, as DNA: TGTGCCATCAGTGAGGACGCCTACGAGCAGTACTTC. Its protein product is CAISEDAYEQYF.

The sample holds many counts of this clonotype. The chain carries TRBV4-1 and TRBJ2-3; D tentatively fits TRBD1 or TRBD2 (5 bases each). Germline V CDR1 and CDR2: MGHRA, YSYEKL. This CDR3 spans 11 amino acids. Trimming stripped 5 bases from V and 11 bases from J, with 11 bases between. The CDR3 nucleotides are TGCGCCAGCAGCAGGGACGCGGGGCAGTATTTT. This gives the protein CASSRDAGQYF.

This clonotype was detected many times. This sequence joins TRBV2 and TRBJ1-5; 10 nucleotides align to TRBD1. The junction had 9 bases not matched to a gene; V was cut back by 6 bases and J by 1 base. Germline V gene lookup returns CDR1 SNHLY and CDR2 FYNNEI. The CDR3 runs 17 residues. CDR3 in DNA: TGTGCCAGCAGGGGATGGACGGGACAGGGGAGCAATCAGCCCCAGCATTTT. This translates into CASRGWTGQGSNQPQHF.

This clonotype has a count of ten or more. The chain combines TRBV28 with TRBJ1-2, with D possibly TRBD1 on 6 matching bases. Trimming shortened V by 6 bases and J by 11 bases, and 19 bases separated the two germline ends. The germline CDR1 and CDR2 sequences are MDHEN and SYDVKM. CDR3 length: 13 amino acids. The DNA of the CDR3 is TGTGCCAGCAGCTTACCTATCAGGGGCGGTTACACCTTC. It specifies CASSLPIRGGYTF.

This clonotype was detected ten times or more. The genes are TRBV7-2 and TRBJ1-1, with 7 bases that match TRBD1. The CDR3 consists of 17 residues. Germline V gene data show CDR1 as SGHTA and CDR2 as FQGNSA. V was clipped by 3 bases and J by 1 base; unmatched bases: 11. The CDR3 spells CASSFGSSRGANTEAFF. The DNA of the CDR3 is TGTGCCAGCAGCTTTGGGAGCAGCAGGGGGGCGAACACTGAAGCTTTCTTT.

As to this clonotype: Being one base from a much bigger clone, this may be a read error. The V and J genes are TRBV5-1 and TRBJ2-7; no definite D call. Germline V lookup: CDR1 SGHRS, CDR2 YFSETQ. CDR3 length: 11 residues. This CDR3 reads CASRGASEPYF. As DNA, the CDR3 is TGCGCCAGCAGAGGCGCTTCCGAGCCGTACTTC. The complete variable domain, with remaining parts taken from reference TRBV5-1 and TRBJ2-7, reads KAGVTQTPRYLIKTRGQQVTLSCSPISGHRSVSWYQQTPGQGLQFLFEYFSETQRNKGNFPGRFSGRQFSNSRSEMNVSTLELGDSALYLCASRGASEPYFGPGTRLTVT.

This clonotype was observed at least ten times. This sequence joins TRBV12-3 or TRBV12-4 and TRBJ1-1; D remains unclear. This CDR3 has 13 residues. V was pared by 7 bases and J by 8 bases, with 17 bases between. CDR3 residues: CASTFTRGAEAFF. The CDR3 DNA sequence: TGTGCCAGCACCTTCACAAGAGGAGCGGAAGCTTTCTTT.

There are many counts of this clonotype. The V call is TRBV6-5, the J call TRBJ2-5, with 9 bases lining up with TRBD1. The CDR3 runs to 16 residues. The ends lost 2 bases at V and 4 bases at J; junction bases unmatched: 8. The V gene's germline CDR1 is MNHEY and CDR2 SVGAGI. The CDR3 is CASSYRGQGRRETQYF. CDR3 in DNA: TGTGCCAGCAGTTACCGGGGACAGGGAAGGAGAGAGACCCAGTACTTC.

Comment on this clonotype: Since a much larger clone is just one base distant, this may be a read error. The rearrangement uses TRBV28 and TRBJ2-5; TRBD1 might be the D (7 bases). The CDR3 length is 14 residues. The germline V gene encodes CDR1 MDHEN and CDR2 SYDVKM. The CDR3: CASAQGGPLETQHF. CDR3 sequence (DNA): TGTGCCAGCGCCCAGGGGGGACCTCTGGAGACCCAGCACTTC. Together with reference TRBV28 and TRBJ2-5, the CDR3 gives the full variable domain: DVKVTQSSRYLVKRTGEKVFLECVQDMDHENMFWYRQDPGLGLRLIYFSYDVKMKEKGDIPEGYSVSREKKERFSLILESASTNQTSMYLCASAQGGPLETQHFGPGTRLLVL.

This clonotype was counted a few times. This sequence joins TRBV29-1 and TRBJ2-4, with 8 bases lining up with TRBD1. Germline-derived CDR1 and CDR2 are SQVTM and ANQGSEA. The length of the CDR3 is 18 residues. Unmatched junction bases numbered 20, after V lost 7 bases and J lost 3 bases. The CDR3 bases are TGCAGCGCAGACCCGGGACAGGCCACAAGAGGAGTCAAAAACATTCAGTACTTC. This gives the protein CSADPGQATRGVKNIQYF.

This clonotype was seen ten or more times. The CDR3 loop is CSASPAGRTDTQYF. The CDR3 DNA follows: TGCAGTGCTAGTCCAGCGGGAAGGACAGATACGCAGTATTTT. The V call is TRBV20-1, the J call TRBJ2-3, with TRBD2 identical over 7 bases. Germline CDR1 is DFQATT and CDR2 is SNEGSKA (reference sequence). V dropped 3 bases and J dropped 3; count of bases not matched to a gene: 6. This CDR3 contains 14 residues.

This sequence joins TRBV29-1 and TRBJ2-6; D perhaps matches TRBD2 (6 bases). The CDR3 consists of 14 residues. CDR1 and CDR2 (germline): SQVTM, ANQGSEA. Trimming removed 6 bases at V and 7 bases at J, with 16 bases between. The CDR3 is CSVSGDSEANVLTF. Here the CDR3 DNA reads TGCAGCGTGTCGGGAGACTCTGAAGCCAACGTCCTGACTTTC.

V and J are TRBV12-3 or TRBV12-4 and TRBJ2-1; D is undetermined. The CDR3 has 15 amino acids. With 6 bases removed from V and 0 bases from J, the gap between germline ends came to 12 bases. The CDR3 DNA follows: TGTGCCAGCAGAAGGACGCGGAGCTCCTACAATGAGCAGTTCTTC. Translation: CASRRTRSSYNEQFF.

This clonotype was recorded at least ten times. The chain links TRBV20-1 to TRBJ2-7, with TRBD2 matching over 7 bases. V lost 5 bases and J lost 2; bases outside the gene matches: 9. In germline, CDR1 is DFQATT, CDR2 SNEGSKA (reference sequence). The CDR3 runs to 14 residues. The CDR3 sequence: CSAFGTTNAYEQYF. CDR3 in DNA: TGCAGTGCTTTCGGGACTACCAACGCCTACGAGCAGTACTTC.

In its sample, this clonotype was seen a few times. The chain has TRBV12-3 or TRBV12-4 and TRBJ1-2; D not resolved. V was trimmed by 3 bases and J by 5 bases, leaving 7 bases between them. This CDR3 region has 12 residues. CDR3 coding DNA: TGTGCCAGCAGTTTTCTGGATTATGGCTACACCTTC. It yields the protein CASSFLDYGYTF.

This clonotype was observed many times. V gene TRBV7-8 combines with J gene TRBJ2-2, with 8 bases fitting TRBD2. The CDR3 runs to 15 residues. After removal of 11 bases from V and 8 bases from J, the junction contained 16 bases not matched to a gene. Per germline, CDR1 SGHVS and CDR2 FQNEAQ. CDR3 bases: TGTGCCGGCGGTTCTAGCGGGTCTCTTCGGGGGGAGCTGTTTTTT. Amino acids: CAGGSSGSLRGELFF.

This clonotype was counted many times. The CDR3 loop reads CASSPGWQETSFYGYTF. DNA for the CDR3: TGTGCCAGCAGCCCGGGTTGGCAGGAGACTTCCTTCTATGGCTACACCTTC. The V and J genes are TRBV12-3 or TRBV12-4 and TRBJ1-2, with D unclear. Between the trimmed V and J ends, which lost 6 bases and 4 bases, there was a span of 24 bases. This CDR3 contains 17 residues.

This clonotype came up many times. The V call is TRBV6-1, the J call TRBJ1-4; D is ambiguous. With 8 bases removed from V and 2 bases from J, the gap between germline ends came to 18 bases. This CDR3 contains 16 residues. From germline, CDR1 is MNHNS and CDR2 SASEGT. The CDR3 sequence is CASGMNKPPTNEKLFF. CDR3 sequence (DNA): TGTGCCAGCGGAATGAACAAGCCTCCCACTAATGAAAAACTGTTTTTT.

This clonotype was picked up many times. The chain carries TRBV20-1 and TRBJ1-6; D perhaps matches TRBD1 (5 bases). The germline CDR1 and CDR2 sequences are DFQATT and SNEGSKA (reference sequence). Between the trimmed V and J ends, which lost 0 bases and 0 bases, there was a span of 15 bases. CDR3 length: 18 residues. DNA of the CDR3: TGCAGTGCTAGAGACGCCAGGGAGGTGGGCTCCTATAATTCACCCCTCCACTTT. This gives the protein CSARDAREVGSYNSPLHF.

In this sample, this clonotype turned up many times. The CDR3 nucleotides read TGCAGTGCTAGAGCCGCCAAGAGACTGTCTCCGCAGTACTTC. Its protein product is CSARAAKRLSPQYF. The chain combines TRBV20-1 with TRBJ2-7; D unclear. The germline V gene encodes CDR1 DFQATT and CDR2 SNEGSKA (reference sequence). The V end lost 1 base, the J end lost 9 bases, and 19 bases lay between the germline ends. This CDR3 contains 14 residues.

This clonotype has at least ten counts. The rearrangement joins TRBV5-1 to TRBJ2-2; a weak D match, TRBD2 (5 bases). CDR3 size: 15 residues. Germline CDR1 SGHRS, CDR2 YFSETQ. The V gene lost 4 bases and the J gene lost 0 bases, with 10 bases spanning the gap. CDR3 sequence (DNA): TGCGCCAGCAGCCTAGAGCGGCCGAACACCGGGGAGCTGTTTTTT. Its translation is CASSLERPNTGELFF.

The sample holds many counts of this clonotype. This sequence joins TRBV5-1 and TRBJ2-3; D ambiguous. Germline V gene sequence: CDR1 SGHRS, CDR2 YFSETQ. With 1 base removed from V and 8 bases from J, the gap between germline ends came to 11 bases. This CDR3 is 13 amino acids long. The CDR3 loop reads CASSLRSEGTQYF. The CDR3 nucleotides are TGCGCCAGCAGCTTGAGGTCTGAAGGTACGCAGTATTTT.